Below are 8 T cell receptor beta chains sequenced from a single sample in a study of beta chain features in type 1 diabetes. General observations from the study: Across all four CD4+ subsets, people with type 1 diabetes showed modestly shorter TCRB CDR3s.

What was sequenced were expressed TCRB transcripts, since all of the isolated RNA had been reverse transcribed. The assay was immunoSEQ multiplex PCR, and TCRdb's table has in-frame clones only and misses some. The sample shows 640,000 or so clones, about 14% of them seen only once. These receptors have no identified antigens. Sequencing input: naive CD4+ T cells from blood. Every receptor here comes from a man younger than 35 with type 1 diabetes.

The rearrangement links TRBV9 to TRBJ2-3, with a possible D match to TRBD2 (6 bases). With 1 base removed from V and 9 bases from J, the gap between germline ends came to 21 bases. CDR3 length: 16 amino acids. Germline-derived CDR1 and CDR2 are SGDLS and YYNGEE. Here the CDR3 reads CASSVQPGASAVTQYF. In nucleotides, the CDR3 is TGTGCCAGCAGCGTACAGCCAGGTGCTAGCGCCGTCACGCAGTATTTT.

This chain uses TRBV30 with TRBJ1-2, with no clear D. Trimming took 0 bases from V and 4 from J, leaving 9 bases between them. Looked up from germline, CDR1 is GTSNPN and CDR2 is SVGIG (reference sequence). There are 13 residues in the CDR3. CDR3 sequence: CAWSVLGAYGYTF. CDR3 DNA sequence: TGTGCCTGGAGTGTACTGGGCGCCTATGGCTACACCTTC. Together with reference TRBV30 and TRBJ1-2, the CDR3 gives the full variable domain: SQTIHQWPATLVQPVGSPLSLECTVEGTSNPNLYWYRQAAGRGLQLLFYSVGIGQISSEVPQNLSASRPQDRQFILSSKKLLLSDSGFYLCAWSVLGAYGYTFGSGTRLTVV.

This clone came up a few times. The genes are TRBV30 and TRBJ1-1, with TRBD1 matching 8 bases. CDR3 length: 15 amino acids. Germline V gene data show CDR1 as GTSNPN and CDR2 as SVGIG (reference sequence). The V segment lost 0 bases and the J segment 5 bases; nucleotides outside the gene matches: 8. CDR3 protein: CAWSVDRGGRTEAFF. In DNA form, the CDR3 reads TGTGCCTGGAGTGTCGACAGGGGTGGAAGAACTGAAGCTTTCTTT.

There are a few counts of this clone. The chain employs TRBV5-8 and TRBJ2-6; tentatively, D is TRBD2 (5 bases). CDR3 size: 19 residues. Trimming removed 4 bases at V and 0 bases at J, with 20 bases between. Germline V gene sequence: CDR1 SGHTS, CDR2 YDEGEE. The DNA of the CDR3 is TGTGCCAGCAGCCAGGATGGGAGAGGTGGCGGCTCTGGGGCCAACGTCCTGACTTTC. Translated: CASSQDGRGGGSGANVLTF. The full variable domain, rest sourced from reference TRBV5-8 and TRBJ2-6, is EAGVTQSPTHLIKTRGQQATLRCSPISGHTSVYWYQQALGLGLQFLLWYDEGEERNRGNFPPRFSGRQFPNYSSELNVNALELEDSALYLCASSQDGRGGGSGANVLTFGAGSRLTVL.

In this sample, this clone turned up a few times. The chain has TRBV6-6 and TRBJ2-1; the match to TRBD2 covers 14 bases. Germline V gene lookup returns CDR1 MNHNY and CDR2 SVGAGI (reference sequence). The junction had 7 bases not matched to a gene; V was cut back by 5 bases and J by 10 bases. This CDR3 contains 15 residues. The CDR3 reads CASSGTSGSGWEQFF. CDR3 nucleotide sequence: TGTGCCAGCAGTGGGACTAGCGGGAGCGGGTGGGAGCAGTTCTTC.

Only a few counts were recorded for this clone. V and J are TRBV30 and TRBJ1-1; the match to TRBD1 covers 7 bases. The CDR3 consists of 14 residues. The germline CDR1 and CDR2 sequences are GTSNPN and SVGIG (reference sequence). The J segment lost 4 bases and the V segment lost 2 bases, leaving 7 bases of the junction unmatched. The CDR3 DNA reads as TGTGCCTGGAGTATTCAGGGGGGGTTCACTGAAGCTTTCTTT. Its protein is CAWSIQGGFTEAFF.

This CDR3 reads CASSFQGVDEQFF. The CDR3 DNA reads TGTGCCAGCAGCTTCCAGGGCGTTGATGAGCAGTTCTTC. V usage is TRBV7-6 and J usage is TRBJ2-1; maybe TRBD1 (5 bases). Germline V gives CDR1 SGHVS, CDR2 FNYEAQ. This CDR3 contains 13 residues. V was shortened by 3 bases and J by 8 bases, with 11 bases between the two germline ends.

This clone was recorded a few times. V usage is TRBV28 and J usage is TRBJ1-2; the D gene is possibly TRBD1 (5 bases). The V gene lost 6 bases and the J gene lost 5 bases, with 13 bases spanning the gap. In germline, CDR1 is MDHEN, CDR2 SYDVKM. This CDR3 region has 13 residues. The CDR3 region is CASRDTDFYGYTF. The CDR3 DNA follows: TGTGCCAGCAGGGACACGGACTTTTATGGCTACACCTTC.